The 15 T cell receptor beta chains reported below all come from one sample, sequenced in a study of identical twins. Using its own MiXCR run on the 5' RACE reads, TCRdb lists one record per CDR3 protein. This table has hundreds of thousands of distinct CDR3 sequences, around 6.1% appearing once. The source material was naive T cells sorted from blood. The receptors stem from a man aged 18 to 35 in good health.

The genes are TRBV3-1 and TRBJ1-2; D is unresolved. The length of the CDR3 is 14 residues. Germline V gives CDR1 LGHDT, CDR2 YNNKEL (reference sequence). Trimming stripped 0 bases from V and 8 bases from J, with 13 bases between. The CDR3 bases are TGTGCCAGCAGCCAAGATTTGGGCCGCAGGGGCTACACCTTC. Translating gives CASSQDLGRRGYTF.

This clonotype has a count of ten or more. The chain carries TRBV20-1 and TRBJ1-1; D gene uncertain. V was cut by 2 bases and J by 6 bases, with 7 bases left in between. The CDR3 extends over 11 amino acids. Germline CDR1 and CDR2: DFQATT and SNEGSKA (reference sequence). The CDR3 DNA reads TGCAGTGCTAGACCGGGAGCTGAAGCTTTCTTT. Its translation: CSARPGAEAFF.

This clonotype showed up many times. This chain joins TRBV29-1 and TRBJ2-1, with TRBD1 identical over 7 bases. The ends lost 5 bases at V and 8 bases at J; junction bases unmatched: 9. The CDR3 extends over 13 amino acids. Germline CDR1 is SQVTM and CDR2 is ANQGSEA. The CDR3 DNA sequence: TGCAGCGTTCGCCGACAGGGTCAGTATGAGCAGTTCTTC. Encoded protein: CSVRRQGQYEQFF.

The genes are TRBV5-1 and TRBJ2-7; the match to TRBD2 covers 10 bases. Looked up from germline, CDR1 is SGHRS and CDR2 is YFSETQ. The CDR3 has 14 amino acids. J was trimmed by 6 bases and V by 2 bases; bases with no gene match: 5. CDR3 nucleotides: TGCGCCAGCAGCTTAGCGGGAGGGCTGTCCGAGCAGTACTTC. This gives the protein CASSLAGGLSEQYF.

This clonotype was counted at least ten times. The V call is TRBV28, the J call TRBJ1-2; 9 bases match TRBD1. This CDR3 contains 13 residues. After removal of 5 bases from V and 8 bases from J, the junction contained 6 bases not matched to a gene. Germline values: CDR1 MDHEN, CDR2 SYDVKM. The CDR3 sequence is CASSEDRGRGYTF. Written as DNA, the CDR3 is TGTGCCAGCAGTGAGGACAGGGGACGCGGCTACACCTTC.

The chain uses TRBV4-3 and TRBJ2-1, with 16 bases lining up with TRBD2. CDR1 is LGHNA and CDR2 is YSLEER in the germline V gene. The CDR3 loop spans 15 amino acids. The trim removed 4 bases at V and 12 bases at J, leaving 6 bases unmatched. CDR3 nucleotide sequence: TGCGCCAGCAGCCCCGGGACTAGCGGGAGGGCTCCGCAGTTCTTC. Protein: CASSPGTSGRAPQFF.

This clonotype has more than one count but fewer than ten. This sequence joins TRBV5-1 and TRBJ1-2, with 10 bases lining up with TRBD1. Germline V gene sequence: CDR1 SGHRS, CDR2 YFSETQ. V dropped 4 bases and J dropped 2; count of bases not matched to a gene: 5. The CDR3 extends over 15 amino acids. The CDR3 here is CASSEGTGVNYGYTF. CDR3 nucleotides: TGCGCCAGCAGCGAGGGGACAGGGGTAAACTATGGCTACACCTTC.

The sample holds many counts of this clonotype. The chain joins TRBV7-6 to TRBJ1-2; TRBD1 matches 9 bases. The ends lost 1 base at V and 2 bases at J; junction bases unmatched: 2. Per the germline V gene, CDR1 is SGHVS and CDR2 is FNYEAQ. The CDR3 has 15 residues. The CDR3 DNA is TGTGCCAGCAGCTTAGAGACAGGGGGGAACTATGGCTACACCTTC. Translation: CASSLETGGNYGYTF.

The table lists this clonotype with a few counts. The chain combines TRBV5-1 with TRBJ1-1, with D unresolved. The germline gives CDR1 SGHRS, CDR2 YFSETQ. The CDR3 runs to 14 residues. V lost 1 base to trimming and J lost 6 bases, with 13 bases between them. The CDR3 loop reads CASSLRPGDAEAFF. The CDR3 DNA reads as TGCGCCAGCAGCTTGAGGCCGGGCGACGCTGAAGCTTTCTTT.

The V gene is TRBV29-1, the J gene TRBJ2-1; 10 bases fit TRBD1. CDR3 length: 14 residues. CDR1 and CDR2 (germline): SQVTM, ANQGSEA. J gave up 8 bases and V 6 bases, and 10 bases lay outside the gene matches. The CDR3 DNA reads as TGCAGCGTCCCCCGGGACAGGGGCTGGGATGAGCAGTTCTTC. It codes for CSVPRDRGWDEQFF.

The sample holds a few counts of this clonotype. The V gene is TRBV1, the J gene TRBJ2-1; the D call of TRBD2 is as the table states it, not checked on the DNA. TRBV1 is given as a pseudogene. The CDR3 has 12 amino acids. The CDR3 coding sequence is TGCACCAGCAGCCATTTATATAGCGGGAGTTTCTTC. Amino acid sequence: CTSSHLYSGSFF.

Ten or more counts support this clonotype. The J gene is TRBJ2-5, the V gene TRBV12-3 or TRBV12-4; D gene uncertain. This CDR3 spans 14 amino acids. Trimming stripped 1 base from V and 3 bases from J, with 9 bases between. CDR3 in amino acids: CASSLGSLEETQYF. The CDR3 DNA follows: TGTGCCAGCAGTTTAGGGAGCTTAGAAGAGACCCAGTACTTC.

This chain connects TRBV20-1 to TRBJ2-1; D tentatively fits TRBD1 or TRBD2 (7 bases each). Germline V gene lookup returns CDR1 DFQATT and CDR2 SNEGSKA (reference sequence). This CDR3 contains 14 residues. V lost 6 bases and J 6 bases, leaving 18 bases between the germline ends. For the CDR3, the DNA is TGCAGTGCCCAGGGGGGGGAAGGAGTCAATGAGCAGTTCTTC. Translating gives CSAQGGEGVNEQFF.

The chain carries TRBV7-2 and TRBJ2-1; 9 nucleotides line up with TRBD1. The germline gives CDR1 SGHTA, CDR2 FQGNSA. V was pared by 6 bases and J by 7 bases, with 13 bases of the junction left unmatched. The length of the CDR3 is 16 residues. The CDR3 region has the DNA TGTGCCAGCAGATCCTACCGGACAGGGGATATGAATGAGCAGTTCTTC. Translated: CASRSYRTGDMNEQFF.

This clonotype has only a few counts. The chain couples TRBV30 to TRBJ2-2; 7 bases match TRBD2. The CDR3 sequence is 16 residues long. Germline V gives CDR1 GTSNPN, CDR2 SVGIG (reference sequence). J was trimmed by 4 bases and V by 0 bases; bases with no gene match: 8. The CDR3 DNA sequence: TGTGCCTGGAGTGTACTGAACGGGAGGAGCACCGGGGAGCTGTTTTTT. It codes for CAWSVLNGRSTGELFF.